Here is one T cell receptor beta chain with its context. This clone's antigen is unknown. One base away there is no much larger clone; base qualities are not given. The CDR3, cysteine through phenylalanine, is 18 amino acids long. Just the 54-base CDR3 DNA is kept, in frame starting at base 1. Trimming takes 2 bases off V and 5 bases off J; junction bases not matched to a gene: 15. The germline V gene gives CDR1 as SGHAT and CDR2 as FQNNGV. These data originate in a study of technical replicates of blood from several donors (dated by TCRdb to 2016 to 2017). Library generation was performed with the immunoSEQ multiplex PCR assay. Imported from immuneACCESS, the table was reduced by TCRdb to in-frame sequences with V and J called. These copies leave out some clones; in studies compared against another copy, an unresolved V gene accounts for under half, and the cause of the remainder is not known. Here the sample has 45,000 to 65,000 clones; roughly 96% occur a single time. The biggest ten clones account for around 3.2% of the sample.

The chain uses TRBV11-2 and TRBJ1-2, and 9 bases in between align with TRBD1. The sequenced material came from PBMCs. This sequence originates from a human donor in good health. Some clones in this sample may be carry-over from other donors' samples. The sequence in DNA is TGTGCCAGCAGCTTATTGGGACAGGGCATGGGTGGCCTATATGGCTACACCTTC. This is translated as CASSLLGQGMGGLYGYTF.